The T cell receptor (beta chain) described here comes from a study of shared clonotypes between healthy human individuals. Study-wide context: Each donor had three CD4 naive, three CD4 memory, two CD8 naive and one CD8 memory plate. Findings and caveats of the study: Clonotypes shared by all four sorted-subset donors had higher generation probabilities than non-shared clonotypes. Clonotype sharing across donors was expected to vary with sequencing depth. Represented diversity (both genetic and exposure-history) was limited by the small number of donors.

Turning to this clone: No antigen is known for it.

CDR3 length equals 13 residues. Germline assignment: CDR1 MNHEY and CDR2 SVGAGI. After removal of 2 bases from V and 10 bases from J, the junction contained 7 bases not matched to a gene. Sequenced by immunoSEQ multiplex PCR; TCRdb stores in-frame clones only, minus some. The profile covers millions of clones, with roughly 94% appearing a single time and more than 0.1% taken by the ten largest. This sequence was found in a man younger than 35 in good health. This sequence joins TRBV6-5 and TRBJ1-1; 7 bases fit TRBD1. The specimen sequenced was naive CD4+ T cells sorted from blood. The subset: CD45RA+ positively selected. CDR3 region: CASSYRTGRRAFF. DNA for the CDR3: TGTGCCAGCAGTTACAGGACAGGAAGGCGAGCTTTCTTT.